The rows below give T cell receptor beta chains drawn from one sample of a study of blood T cell repertoires in COVID-19. Repertoires were generated with immunoSEQ multiplex PCR, while TCRdb's copy carries only in-frame clones and drops some. Among approximately 210,000 clones listed, 80% to 90% were seen once. Sequencing used peripheral blood. Receptor source: a woman aged 45-65 years with acute or convalescent COVID-19. Each CDR3 is given with its conserved first and last residue. D genes are given only for firm matches. Size is stated for part of the rows, as once, few or many counts, or as a class when the clone is expanded.

D gene	clone size	J gene	V gene	CDR3 protein	CDR3 DNA
.	.	TRBJ1-4	TRBV10-2	CASSDEANEKLFF	TGCGCCAGCAGTGACGAGGCTAATGAAAAACTGTTTTTT
.	.	TRBJ2-7	TRBV18	CASSPGSGRTYEQYF	TGTGCCAGCTCACCCGGGAGCGGCAGGACCTACGAGCAGTACTTC
TRBD2	.	TRBJ2-2	TRBV6-5	CATHPGLVVTGELFF	TGTGCCACCCACCCGGGACTAGTCGTGACCGGGGAGCTGTTTTTT
TRBD2	few	TRBJ2-1	TRBV15	CATSRERLAGGHNEQFF	TGTGCCACCAGCAGAGAGCGGCTAGCGGGAGGGCACAATGAGCAGTTCTTC
TRBD2	.	TRBJ2-5	TRBV24-1	CATSDSPGTSGFQETQYF	TGTGCCACCAGTGATTCTCCCGGGACTAGCGGGTTCCAAGAGACCCAGTACTTC
TRBD2	.	TRBJ2-3	TRBV29-1	CSVNSGGRDTQYF	TGCAGCGTTAATAGCGGGGGGAGAGATACGCAGTATTTT
TRBD1	once	TRBJ2-7	TRBV19	CASSLRDSPFYEQYF	TGTGCCAGTAGTCTCCGGGACAGTCCCTTCTACGAGCAGTACTTC
.	.	TRBJ1-1	TRBV20-1	CSASRQGNTEAFF	TGCAGTGCTAGTAGGCAGGGGAACACTGAAGCTTTCTTT
.	few	TRBJ2-7	TRBV7-2	CASSPGGTYEQYF	TGTGCCAGCAGCCCCGGCGGGACCTACGAGCAGTACTTC
TRBD1	.	TRBJ1-2	TRBV24-1	CATSESGTGVNYGYTF	TGTGCCACCAGTGAGTCCGGGACAGGGGTTAACTATGGCTACACCTTC
TRBD1	.	TRBJ2-7	TRBV15	CATSRDRGQPYEQYF	TGTGCCACCAGCAGAGATCGGGGACAGCCTTACGAGCAGTACTTC
TRBD1	.	TRBJ1-5	TRBV6-1	CASTGGGNQPQHF	TGTGCCAGTACAGGGGGTGGCAATCAGCCCCAGCATTTT
.	.	TRBJ2-1	TRBV27	CASSLRGFSNEQFF	TGTGCCAGCAGCCTTAGGGGATTCTCAAATGAGCAGTTCTTC
.	few	TRBJ1-2	TRBV27	CASSPSSGYGYTF	TGTGCCAGCAGTCCCTCCAGCGGGTATGGCTACACCTTC
.	.	TRBJ2-7	TRBV5-6	CASSLGASYEQYF	TGTGCCAGCAGCTTGGGAGCGTCCTACGAGCAGTACTTC
TRBD1	.	TRBJ2-7	TRBV18	CASSSTGYSSYEQYF	TGTGCCAGCTCATCGACAGGGTATAGCTCCTACGAGCAGTACTTC
.	.	TRBJ2-1	TRBV19	CASSSEVSVAYNEQFF	TGTGCCAGTAGTAGTGAAGTCTCGGTGGCCTACAATGAGCAGTTCTTC
TRBD2	.	TRBJ2-3	TRBV15	CATSRDRLAGARDTQYF	TGTGCCACCAGCAGAGATCGGCTAGCGGGAGCGAGAGATACGCAGTATTTT
.	.	TRBJ2-1	TRBV3-1/TRBV3-2	CASSPQGRGTDEQFF	TGTGCCAGCAGCCCCCAGGGGCGGGGGACCGATGAGCAGTTCTTC
TRBD2	few	TRBJ2-2	TRBV5-1	CASSSGLVAGELFF	TGCGCCAGCAGCTCAGGACTAGTGGCCGGGGAGCTGTTTTTT
TRBD1	.	TRBJ2-7	TRBV24-1	CATSGRTGDPVEQYF	TGTGCCACCAGTGGAAGGACAGGGGACCCCGTTGAGCAGTACTTC
TRBD1	.	TRBJ1-1	TRBV28	CASSLSDRGRAFF	TGTGCCAGCAGTTTATCGGACAGGGGGCGAGCTTTCTTT
.	.	TRBJ2-1	TRBV29-1	CSVEGTVYNEQFF	TGCAGCGTTGAGGGGACTGTTTACAATGAGCAGTTCTTC
.	.	TRBJ1-3	TRBV4-2	CASSQERRSGIRGNTIYF	TGTGCCAGCAGCCAAGAGCGTCGATCAGGGATACGGGGAAACACCATATATTTT
TRBD2	.	TRBJ2-5	TRBV7-2	CASSFTGTSGGAQYF	TGTGCCAGCAGCTTCACAGGGACTAGCGGGGGGGCCCAGTACTTC
.	few	TRBJ2-7	TRBV6-5	CASSRTRSSYEQYF	TGTGCCAGCAGTCGCACACGCAGCTCCTACGAGCAGTACTTC
.	.	TRBJ2-1	TRBV29-1	CSVEQRDEQFF	TGCAGCGTTGAACAGAGGGATGAGCAGTTCTTC
.	.	TRBJ1-2	TRBV19	CTSSIGGRIPGYTF	TGTACCAGTAGTATAGGTGGCAGAATTCCCGGCTACACCTTC
TRBD1	many	TRBJ1-5	TRBV18	CASSPEDRGWDQPQHF	TGTGCCAGCTCACCAGAAGACAGGGGATGGGATCAGCCCCAGCATTTT
.	.	TRBJ1-4	TRBV15	CATSRDPLRSANEKLFF	TGTGCCACCAGCAGAGATCCTCTCCGGTCGGCTAATGAAAAACTGTTTTTT
TRBD2	.	TRBJ2-1	TRBV20-1	CSASRTSGPEFEQFF	TGCAGTGCTAGTCGGACTAGCGGGCCGGAGTTTGAGCAGTTCTTC
.	few	TRBJ1-3	TRBV27	CATLSGNTIYF	TGTGCCACCCTCTCTGGAAACACCATATATTTT
.	.	TRBJ2-2	TRBV20-1	CSASFESYTGELFF	TGCAGTGCTAGTTTTGAGAGTTACACCGGGGAGCTGTTTTTT
.	.	TRBJ1-5	TRBV2	CASSPDSPYSNQPQHF	TGTGCCAGCAGTCCGGACAGCCCTTATAGCAATCAGCCCCAGCATTTT
.	.	TRBJ1-3	TRBV5-4	CASSLGATSGNTIYF	TGTGCCAGCAGCTTAGGGGCGACATCTGGAAACACCATATATTTT
TRBD1	.	TRBJ1-6	TRBV5-6	CASSFGGDRDPLHF	TGTGCCAGCAGCTTCGGGGGTGACAGGGACCCCCTCCACTTT
.	.	TRBJ1-2	TRBV3-1/TRBV3-2	CASSHLGQGAGRAGYTF	TGTGCCAGCAGCCATTTGGGTCAAGGGGCTGGAAGGGCTGGCTACACCTTC
TRBD1	.	TRBJ1-1	TRBV18	CASSPWDSMNTEAFF	TGTGCCAGCTCACCGTGGGACAGTATGAACACTGAAGCTTTCTTT
TRBD2	once	TRBJ2-1	TRBV7-3	CASSPGLQNNEQFF	TGTGCCAGCAGCCCGGGACTACAAAACAATGAGCAGTTCTTC